The 11 T cell receptor beta chains reported below all come from one sample, sequenced in a study of shared T cell receptors in the human thymus. TCRdb's table, derived via immunoSEQ multiplex PCR, lists solely in-frame clones and lacks some. The sample lists hundreds of thousands of clones; 78% were seen once. These same records also appear under a second study, on human thymus T cells.

Sequencing input: thymocytes. The receptor source for this set is a boy under three years old with a congenital heart defect.

This rearrangement joins TRBV11-2 to TRBJ2-7, with TRBD2 matching 9 bases. Germline loops: CDR1 SGHAT, CDR2 FQNNGV. CDR3 size: 18 residues. Losses at the gene ends were 0 bases for V and 0 bases for J; bases not matched to a gene: 9. CDR3 protein: CASSLDIGAGGGSYEQYF. The CDR3, as DNA: TGTGCCAGCAGCTTAGATATTGGGGCGGGAGGGGGCTCCTACGAGCAGTACTTC.

This clone was seen a few times. This chain links TRBV4-3 with TRBJ1-2, with no clear D. This CDR3 is 12 amino acids long. The germline V and J ends were trimmed by 0 bases and 7 bases, with 6 bases remaining between them. The germline V gene has CDR1 LGHNA and CDR2 YSLEER. The CDR3 spells CASSQESSGYTF. As DNA, the CDR3 is TGCGCCAGCAGCCAAGAGTCTAGTGGCTACACCTTC.

The J gene is TRBJ1-5, the V gene TRBV6-1; no reliable D call. Between the trimmed V and J ends, which lost 1 base and 5 bases, there was a span of 15 bases. Germline V lookup: CDR1 MNHNS, CDR2 SASEGT. The CDR3 contains 16 residues. The CDR3 here is CASSEVRDKVDQPQHF. The CDR3 DNA reads as TGTGCCAGCAGTGAAGTGAGAGACAAAGTCGATCAGCCCCAGCATTTT.

This clone was detected only once. The DNA for the CDR3 is TGTGCCAGCAGTGAATTGCGGACACTGTACAATGAGCAGTTCTTC. It codes for CASSELRTLYNEQFF. V is TRBV25-1 and J is TRBJ2-1; TRBD1 might be the D (5 bases). CDR1 is MGHDK and CDR2 is SYGVNS in the germline V gene. Trimming took off 1 base at V and 4 bases at J, with 11 bases between the two ends. The CDR3 totals 15 residues.

The chain recombines TRBV4-3 with TRBJ2-2; D possibly corresponds to TRBD2 (7 bases). CDR3 length equals 16 residues. Germline assignment: CDR1 LGHNA and CDR2 YSLEER. The V end lost 6 bases, the J end lost 6 bases, and 20 bases lay between the germline ends. The CDR3 here is CASSQTRGRRAGELFF. The CDR3 DNA follows: TGCGCCAGCAGTCAGACGCGGGGGCGCAGGGCCGGGGAGCTGTTTTTT.

This chain joins TRBV6-5 and TRBJ1-5, with 7 bases that match TRBD1. Per germline, CDR1 MNHEY and CDR2 SVGAGI. J lost 6 bases, V lost 4 bases, and 12 bases had no gene match. CDR3 length: 16 residues. The CDR3 region has the DNA TGTGCCAGCAGTTCAGGGACTTCACAGGGGCCTCAGCCCCAGCATTTT. Amino acid sequence: CASSSGTSQGPQPQHF.

The table lists this clone with a count of one. V is TRBV6-1 and J is TRBJ1-2; D perhaps matches TRBD1 (6 bases). Germline assignment: CDR1 MNHNS and CDR2 SASEGT. The ends were cut back, 4 bases at V and 11 bases at J, with 23 bases in the middle. The CDR3 has 15 amino acids. CDR3 residues: CASSVRDKGGKIYTF. In DNA form, the CDR3 reads TGTGCCAGCAGTGTTAGGGACAAGGGAGGGAAAATTTACACCTTC.

The V and J genes are TRBV15 and TRBJ2-1; 11 bases align to TRBD2. The CDR3 runs to 15 residues. CDR1 is LNHNV, CDR2 YYDKDF, per germline (reference sequence). Germline trimming cut 4 bases from V and 5 bases from J; bases unmatched to any gene: 4. The CDR3 protein is CATSINSGRDNEQFF. In DNA, the CDR3 is TGTGCCACCAGCATTAATAGCGGGAGGGACAATGAGCAGTTCTTC.

The chain carries TRBV7-9 and TRBJ1-5; 10 bases agree with TRBD1. There are 15 residues in the CDR3. Trimming cost V 5 bases and J 2 bases; bases outside gene matches: 3. The germline V gene encodes CDR1 SEHNR and CDR2 FQNEAQ (reference sequence). This chain's CDR3 is CASSLGTGGNQPQHF. CDR3 sequence (DNA): TGTGCCAGCAGCCTCGGGACAGGGGGCAATCAGCCCCAGCATTTT. Using reference TRBV7-9 and TRBJ1-5 for the parts outside the CDR3, the full variable domain is DTGVSQNPRHKITKRGQNVTFRCDPISEHNRLYWYRQTLGQGPEFLTYFQNEAQLEKSRLLSDRFSAERPKGSFSTLEIQRTEQGDSAMYLCASSLGTGGNQPQHFGDGTRLSIL.

This clone occurred a few times. The rearrangement links TRBV6-5 to TRBJ2-1; 9 bases are a match to TRBD1. This CDR3 spans 14 amino acids. Trimming at V came to 7 bases and at J to 6 bases, leaving 7 bases not matched to a gene. CDR1 is MNHEY and CDR2 is SVGAGI in the germline V gene. The CDR3 nucleotides are TGTGCCAGCAACCACAGGGGGCCGGGCAATGAGCAGTTCTTC. Translation gives CASNHRGPGNEQFF.

The V call is TRBV29-1, the J call TRBJ2-1, with TRBD2 as a possible D gene (5 bases). Trimming left V 3 bases short and J 6 bases short, with 15 bases between. CDR1 and CDR2 (germline): SQVTM, ANQGSEA. This CDR3 is 14 amino acids long. CDR3 in amino acids: CSVERLAGPNEQFF. The CDR3 DNA sequence: TGCAGCGTTGAGCGGCTAGCTGGCCCCAATGAGCAGTTCTTC.